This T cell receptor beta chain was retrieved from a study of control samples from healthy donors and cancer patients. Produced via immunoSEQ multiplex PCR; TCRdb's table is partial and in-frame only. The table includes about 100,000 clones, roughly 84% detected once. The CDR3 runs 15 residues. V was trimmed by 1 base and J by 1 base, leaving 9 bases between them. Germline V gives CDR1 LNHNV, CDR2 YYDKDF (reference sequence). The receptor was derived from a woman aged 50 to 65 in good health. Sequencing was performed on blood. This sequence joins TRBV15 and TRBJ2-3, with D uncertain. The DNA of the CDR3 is TGTGCCACCAGCAGAGGGAAAACGGGCACAGATACGCAGTATTTT. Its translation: CATSRGKTGTDTQYF.